This passage covers 27 T cell receptor beta chains from one sample sequenced in a study of blood T cells in healthy people across ages (dated by TCRdb to the mid-2010s). Libraries were built with 5' RACE. Reads for this sample came from an Illumina HiSeq 2500. The second PCR ran for roughly 6 to 11 cycles and used a J-beta primer mix along with a sample-barcoded 5' primer. TCRdb reran the public reads through fastp at Q25 and MiXCR, keeping productive beta chains. Identical CDR3 protein sequences are pooled into one entry, listed with their most common genes and DNA. The sample data list roughly 930,000 distinct CDR3 sequences, and approximately 49% of these were observed just once. About an eighth of the sample comes from the top ten. The sequenced sample consisted of blood. The source is a man aged 25-40 years in good health.

This chain uses TRBV7-2 with TRBJ2-5; 8 nucleotides match TRBD2. Germline-derived CDR1 and CDR2 are SGHTA and FQGNSA. The CDR3 totals 12 residues. Unmatched junction bases numbered 7, after V lost 10 bases and J lost 6 bases. Written as DNA, the CDR3 is TGTGCCACCGGGGGGGCGTCGAAGACCCAGTACTTC. The encoded protein is CATGGASKTQYF. The entire variable domain, with the rest obtained from reference TRBV7-2 and TRBJ2-5, is as follows: GAGVSQSPSNKVTEKGKDVELRCDPISGHTALYWYRQSLGQGLEFLIYFQGNSAPDKSGLPSDRFSAERTGGSVSTLTIQRTQQEDSAVYLCATGGASKTQYFGPGTRLLVL.

The table lists this clonotype with a count of one. J is TRBJ2-1 and V is TRBV7-9; TRBD2 aligns across 7 bases. Germline CDR1 reads SEHNR; CDR2 reads FQNEAQ (reference sequence). V was clipped by 6 bases and J by 6 bases; unmatched bases: 11. The CDR3 covers 15 residues. The CDR3 nucleotides read TGTGCCAGCAGTTCACTAGCGAGGGTCGGCAATGAGCAGTTCTTC. This sequence encodes CASSSLARVGNEQFF.

Here the CDR3 reads CASSLTGSQYF. CDR3 DNA sequence: TGTGCCAGCAGCCTAACCGGGTCGCAGTACTTC. The V and J genes are TRBV3-1 and TRBJ2-4; the D is unclear. The CDR3 is 11 amino acids. Germline lookup yields CDR1 LGHDT and CDR2 YNNKEL (reference sequence). V was shortened by 4 bases and J by 13 bases, with 11 bases between the two germline ends. The full variable domain, its missing parts supplied by reference TRBV3-1 and TRBJ2-4, is DTAVSQTPKYLVTQMGNDKSIKCEQNLGHDTMYWYKQDSKKFLKIMFSYNNKELIINETVPNRFSPKSPDKAHLNLHINSLELGDSAVYFCASSLTGSQYFGAGTRLSVL.

This chain uses TRBV19 with TRBJ2-4, with 8 bases lining up with TRBD2. The CDR3 contains 15 residues. Germline trimming cut 8 bases from V and 4 bases from J; bases unmatched to any gene: 10. CDR1 and CDR2 (germline): LNHDA, SQIVND (reference sequence). The CDR3 region is CASRPPSSGKNIQYF. In nucleotides, the CDR3 is TGTGCCAGTCGGCCCCCCTCTAGCGGGAAAAACATTCAGTACTTC.

The table lists this clonotype with a few counts. The chain uses TRBV6-2 or TRBV6-3 and TRBJ2-6; 9 bases line up with TRBD1. Trimming cost V 5 bases and J 9 bases; bases outside gene matches: 11. This CDR3 has 16 amino acids. Germline CDR1 and CDR2: MNHEY and SVGEGT. The CDR3 DNA is TGTGCCAGCAGTAGCGACGGACAGGGGATGCACAACGTCCTGACTTTC. Amino acid sequence: CASSSDGQGMHNVLTF.

This chain uses TRBV18 with TRBJ2-3; 11 nucleotides line up with TRBD2. Trimming at V came to 5 bases and at J to 2 bases, leaving 6 bases not matched to a gene. Germline CDR1 KGHSH, CDR2 LQKENI. The CDR3 has 16 residues. CDR3 bases: TGTGCCAGCTCAACGGGACTAGCGGCGAACACAGATACGCAGTATTTT. Its translation is CASSTGLAANTDTQYF.

This clonotype was detected only a few times. The genes are TRBV28 and TRBJ1-2; 12 nucleotides align to TRBD1. From germline, CDR1 is MDHEN and CDR2 SYDVKM. J gave up 12 bases and V 3 bases, and 2 bases lay outside the gene matches. The CDR3 length is 12 residues. The CDR3 DNA is TGTGCCAGCAGTTTCGGGACAGGGGGCAACACCTTC. The encoded protein is CASSFGTGGNTF.

The chain is built from TRBV29-1 and TRBJ2-7; 8 bases are shared with TRBD1. The length of the CDR3 is 12 residues. Per the germline V gene, CDR1 is SQVTM and CDR2 is ANQGSEA. V gave up 6 bases and J gave up 6 bases; unmatched junction bases: 7. The CDR3 loop reads CSVRTGIIEQYF. DNA of the CDR3: TGCAGCGTCCGGACAGGGATCATCGAGCAGTACTTC.

The chain couples TRBV29-1 to TRBJ2-5; 12 positions match TRBD2. The CDR3 has 15 residues. Germline V gene data show CDR1 as SQVTM and CDR2 as ANQGSEA. V shed 4 bases, J shed 5 bases, and the junction held 8 bases outside the gene matches. CDR3 protein: CSVVSLAGGRETQYF. The CDR3 region has the DNA TGCAGCGTTGTATCGCTAGCGGGGGGGCGGGAGACCCAGTACTTC.

V is TRBV12-3 or TRBV12-4 and J is TRBJ1-2; a weak D match, TRBD1 (6 bases). V shed 7 bases and J shed 4 bases, with 10 bases lying between them. This CDR3 comprises 12 residues. DNA of the CDR3: TGTGCCAGCACCCAAGGGGGCTATGGCTACACCTTC. It is translated as CASTQGGYGYTF.

The J gene is TRBJ1-6, the V gene TRBV10-3; perhaps TRBD1 as D (5 bases). CDR1 ENHRY and CDR2 SYGVKD come from the germline V gene. CDR3 size: 11 residues. V lost 10 bases, J lost 7 bases, and 8 bases lay in between. CDR3 residues: CASRQNSPLHF. The CDR3 DNA sequence: TGTGCCAGCCGACAGAATTCACCCCTCCACTTT.

The chain recombines TRBV20-1 with TRBJ2-7; TRBD1 matches at 7 bases. From germline, CDR1 is DFQATT and CDR2 SNEGSKA (reference sequence). The CDR3 spans 13 residues. Trimming removed 2 bases from V and 5 bases from J; junction bases left unmatched: 6. CDR3 nucleotide sequence: TGCAGTGCTAGAATAGGGGGCCTTGACGAGCAGTACTTC. Protein: CSARIGGLDEQYF.

The V gene is TRBV3-1, the J gene TRBJ1-2, with 9 positions matching TRBD1. Per germline, CDR1 LGHDT and CDR2 YNNKEL (reference sequence). V trimming: 0 bases; J trimming: 4 bases; junction bases outside the gene matches: 3. The CDR3 has 15 residues. The CDR3 coding sequence is TGTGCCAGCAGCCAAGATAACAGGGGGCTCTATGGCTACACCTTC. This gives the protein CASSQDNRGLYGYTF.

The chain carries TRBV13 and TRBJ1-4, with D unresolved. Trimming pared 3 bases from V and 7 bases from J, leaving 12 bases between. The CDR3 spans 14 residues. Germline V lookup: CDR1 PRHDT, CDR2 FYEKMQ (reference sequence). CDR3 loop: CASSLTEGGEKLFF. CDR3 DNA: TGTGCCAGCAGCTTGACCGAGGGAGGTGAAAAACTGTTTTTT.

This chain joins TRBV27 and TRBJ2-4; D is unresolved. Germline lookup yields CDR1 MNHEY and CDR2 SMNVEV (reference sequence). The CDR3 spans 16 residues. With 0 bases removed from V and 0 bases from J, the gap between germline ends came to 9 bases. Written as DNA, the CDR3 is TGTGCCAGCAGTTTATCGATAAATCTAGCCAAAAACATTCAGTACTTC. Residues: CASSLSINLAKNIQYF.

The chain joins TRBV2 to TRBJ2-1; no clear D gene. The CDR3 contains 15 residues. Germline loops: CDR1 SNHLY, CDR2 FYNNEI. V was shortened by 7 bases and J by 2 bases, with 15 bases between the two germline ends. The CDR3: CASTWQAIAYNEQFF. CDR3 nucleotide sequence: TGTGCCAGCACCTGGCAGGCAATAGCCTACAATGAGCAGTTCTTC.

The CDR3 nucleotides are TGCAGTGCTATCCCCGGGACAGGGGGCAATCAGCCCCAGCATTTT. Amino acids: CSAIPGTGGNQPQHF. V gene TRBV20-1 combines with J gene TRBJ1-5, with 10 bases identical to TRBD1. Germline trimming cut 4 bases from V and 2 bases from J; bases unmatched to any gene: 5. Germline loops: CDR1 DFQATT, CDR2 SNEGSKA (reference sequence). The CDR3 is made up of 15 amino acids.

On this clonotype: A read error may produce the germline difference seen at one junction end. The chain is built from TRBV7-9 and TRBJ2-7; 9 positions match TRBD1. This CDR3 contains 15 residues. From germline, CDR1 is SEHNR and CDR2 FQNEAQ (reference sequence). In nucleotides, the CDR3 is TGTGCCGGCAGCCCGGACAGGGGTGCATCCTACGAGCAGTACTTC. Protein: CAGSPDRGASYEQYF.

CDR3 in DNA: TGTGCCAGCAGTGAAGTGAAGACTGCCACCGGGGAGCTGTTTTTT. The encoded protein is CASSEVKTATGELFF. The rearrangement links TRBV6-1 to TRBJ2-2; D gene ambiguous. Trimming took 1 base from V and 4 from J, leaving 10 bases between them. The length of the CDR3 is 15 residues. CDR1 MNHNS and CDR2 SASEGT come from the germline V gene.

This CDR3 reads CASRDRGQGNQPQHF. Here the CDR3 DNA reads TGTGCCAGCAGGGACAGGGGGCAAGGGAATCAGCCCCAGCATTTT. The rearrangement uses TRBV2 and TRBJ1-5; TRBD1 aligns across 11 bases. Looked up from germline, CDR1 is SNHLY and CDR2 is FYNNEI. V was clipped by 6 bases and J by 4 bases; unmatched bases: 5. This CDR3 spans 15 amino acids.

Only a few counts were recorded for this clonotype. The chain employs TRBV28 and TRBJ2-5, with D possibly being TRBD1 (6 bases). Germline V gene data show CDR1 as MDHEN and CDR2 as SYDVKM. The length of the CDR3 is 15 residues. The V end lost 5 bases, the J end lost 2 bases, and 15 bases lay between the germline ends. This CDR3 reads CASSARGRGQETQYF. In DNA form, the CDR3 reads TGTGCCAGCAGTGCCCGGGGCAGGGGTCAAGAGACCCAGTACTTC.

The rearrangement links TRBV6-2 or TRBV6-3 to TRBJ1-5; no firm D call. The CDR3 extends over 15 amino acids. Germline V gene lookup returns CDR1 MNHEY and CDR2 SVGEGT. V gave up 5 bases and J gave up 1 base, with 12 bases separating them. In nucleotides, the CDR3 is TGTGCCAGCAGTCAGGACGGTTGGAGCAATCAGCCCCAGCATTTT. This codes for CASSQDGWSNQPQHF.

This clonotype was counted a few times. The chain uses TRBV20-1 and TRBJ2-7; 7 bases are a match to TRBD1. This CDR3 has 14 residues. The junction had 6 bases not matched to a gene; V was cut back by 4 bases and J by 0 bases. Germline V gene sequence: CDR1 DFQATT, CDR2 SNEGSKA (reference sequence). This chain's CDR3 is CSATQQGYSYEQYF. The DNA for the CDR3 is TGCAGTGCTACCCAACAGGGGTACTCCTACGAGCAGTACTTC.

There are many counts of this clonotype. The chain joins TRBV29-1 to TRBJ2-7; D uncertain. Germline V gene lookup returns CDR1 SQVTM and CDR2 ANQGSEA. This CDR3 region has 13 residues. V lost 4 bases and J lost 3, with 13 bases in between. CDR3 nucleotides: TGCAGCGTTGTACCTTCTGGGTTCTACGAGCAGTACTTC. This codes for CSVVPSGFYEQYF.

The chain has TRBV27 and TRBJ1-5; D is ambiguous. V lost 5 bases and J 3 bases, leaving 11 bases between the germline ends. Per germline, CDR1 MNHEY and CDR2 SMNVEV (reference sequence). The CDR3 totals 14 residues. CDR3 region: CASSRNGFNQPQHF. Here the CDR3 DNA reads TGTGCCAGCAGTAGGAATGGGTTCAATCAGCCCCAGCATTTT.

As DNA, the CDR3 is TGCGCCAGCAGCTGGAGGGGTGCGAACAATGAGCAGTTCTTC. The encoded protein is CASSWRGANNEQFF. V is TRBV5-1 and J is TRBJ2-1; D is perhaps TRBD2 (6 bases). The germline CDR1 and CDR2 sequences are SGHRS and YFSETQ. V dropped 3 bases and J dropped 5 bases, with 12 bases sitting between them. This CDR3 comprises 14 residues.

This clonotype was seen a single time. V usage is TRBV2 and J usage is TRBJ2-5; TRBD1 might be the D (5 bases). The J call may be wrong; the DNA end is better matched by TRBJ2-7. Germline CDR1 is SNHLY and CDR2 is FYNNEI. The length of the CDR3 is 12 residues. CDR3 protein: CASRQDTAEQYF. In nucleotides, the CDR3 is TGTGCCAGCAGGCAGGACACTGCCGAGCAGTACTTC.